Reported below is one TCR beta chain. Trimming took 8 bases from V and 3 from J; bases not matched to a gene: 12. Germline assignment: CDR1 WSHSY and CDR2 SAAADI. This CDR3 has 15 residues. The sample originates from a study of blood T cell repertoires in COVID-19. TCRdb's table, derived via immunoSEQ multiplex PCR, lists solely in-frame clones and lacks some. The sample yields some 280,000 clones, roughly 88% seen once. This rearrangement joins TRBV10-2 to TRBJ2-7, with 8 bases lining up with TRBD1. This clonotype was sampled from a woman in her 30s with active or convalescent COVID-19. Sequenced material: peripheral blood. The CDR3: CASLSPDRVIYEQYF. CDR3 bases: TGCGCCAGCTTGAGTCCGGACAGGGTCATCTACGAGCAGTACTTC.